This T cell receptor (beta chain) emerged from a study of radiotherapy plus CTLA-4 blockade in lung cancer. Germline CDR1 LNHDA, CDR2 SQIVND (reference sequence). The length of the CDR3 is 14 residues. Deletions cut 6 bases from V and 10 bases from J, with 19 bases between. The method was immunoSEQ multiplex PCR; TCRdb's version includes in-frame clones alone and lacks a portion of them. The table records around 78,000 clones, roughly 79% of them present only once. For this clone: A much larger clone is a single base away; this may be a read error. Other DNA sequences in the sample encode the same CDR3.

The V call is TRBV19, the J call TRBJ1-5; D may be TRBD1 (5 bases). This receptor was identified in a human donor with non-small cell lung cancer who had a partial response to radiotherapy plus ipilimumab. Some clones in this sample may be carry-over from other donors' samples. This specimen consisted of peripheral blood, obtained from a patient treated with radiotherapy plus ipilimumab. The CDR3 DNA follows: TGTGCCAGTAGGGAGTCAGGGTTCGGTCAACCCCAGCATTTT. This gives the protein CASRESGFGQPQHF.